Presented here are 9 T cell receptor beta chains from one specimen sequenced in a study of Ad26.COV2.S vaccination and SARS-CoV-2 variants. Treatment noted: 15 to 20 received Ad26.COV2.S at low or high dose, single or two shots; 5 received placebo; per-sample allocation not given. Sampling took place 63 days after the first vaccine or placebo injection. The protocol was immunoSEQ multiplex PCR, while the TCRdb copy is restricted to in-frame clones and leaves out a portion. Of some 390,000 clones listed, approximately 90% were seen once; the top ten hold about 3.6%. This sample comprised peripheral blood, obtained in a trial of Ad26.COV2.S vaccine versus placebo. Receptors originate from a person between 18 and 59 years old who received the Ad26.COV2.S COVID-19 vaccine or a placebo.

The chain joins TRBV12-3 or TRBV12-4 to TRBJ1-1, with D hard to call. CDR3 length equals 12 residues. Between the trimmed V and J ends, which lost 7 bases and 4 bases, there was a span of 10 bases. CDR3 coding DNA: TGTGCCAGCAAGTCGGCTGGCACTGAAGCTTTCTTT. Translating it yields CASKSAGTEAFF.

The chain carries TRBV15 and TRBJ2-7; TRBD1 matches 10 bases. The V gene end was trimmed by 4 bases and the J gene end by 3 bases; junction bases not matched to a gene: 3. The CDR3 sequence is 14 residues long. From germline, CDR1 is LNHNV and CDR2 YYDKDF (reference sequence). CDR3 in DNA: TGTGCCACCAGCATCGACAGGGGGCTCTACGAGCAGTACTTC. Translation gives CATSIDRGLYEQYF.

This clone turned up a few times. V gene TRBV5-1 combines with J gene TRBJ2-3; maybe TRBD1 (6 bases). The CDR3 extends over 13 amino acids. Germline CDR1 SGHRS, CDR2 YFSETQ. Trimming shortened V by 4 bases and J by 5 bases, and 11 bases separated the two germline ends. The DNA for the CDR3 is TGCGCCAGCAGCCCCACAGGGATAGATACGCAGTATTTT. It translates to CASSPTGIDTQYF.

This rearrangement joins TRBV3-1 (or the pseudogene TRBV3-2) to TRBJ1-1; D is possibly TRBD1 (6 bases). Per the germline V gene, CDR1 is LGHDT and CDR2 is YNNKEL (reference sequence). The length of the CDR3 is 18 residues. The V end was cut by 2 bases, the J end by 0 bases, with 19 bases between. The CDR3: CASSQSRPSQGVNTEAFF. As DNA, the CDR3 is TGTGCCAGCAGCCAATCCCGCCCCTCACAGGGAGTGAACACTGAAGCTTTCTTT.

A few counts support this clone. This CDR3 reads CSASRRAGVGYTF. The CDR3 region has the DNA TGCAGTGCTAGTAGGCGGGCAGGGGTAGGCTACACCTTC. This chain links TRBV20-1 with TRBJ1-2; possible D gene TRBD1, 6 bases. With 3 bases removed from V and 8 bases from J, the gap between germline ends came to 16 bases. The CDR3 is made up of 13 amino acids. In germline, CDR1 is DFQATT, CDR2 SNEGSKA (reference sequence).

The V and J genes are TRBV6-5 and TRBJ1-1, with TRBD1 matching 9 bases. CDR1 is MNHEY, CDR2 SVGAGI, per germline. The ends lost 5 bases at V and 2 bases at J; junction bases unmatched: 3. CDR3 size: 14 residues. CDR3 in amino acids: CASSRDRENTEAFF. The CDR3, as DNA: TGTGCCAGCAGTCGGGACAGGGAAAACACTGAAGCTTTCTTT.

The CDR3 DNA reads as TGTGCCAGCAGCTTAGATACAGCCTATGGCTACACCTTC. Translation gives CASSLDTAYGYTF. The gene calls are TRBV7-9 and TRBJ1-2; D remains ambiguous. This CDR3 region has 13 residues. The V end lost 1 base, the J end lost 4 bases, and 7 bases lay between the germline ends. The germline V gene encodes CDR1 SEHNR and CDR2 FQNEAQ (reference sequence). The full variable domain, completed using reference TRBV7-9 and TRBJ1-2, is DTGVSQNPRHKITKRGQNVTFRCDPISEHNRLYWYRQTLGQGPEFLTYFQNEAQLEKSRLLSDRFSAERPKGSFSTLEIQRTEQGDSAMYLCASSLDTAYGYTFGSGTRLTVV.

The J gene is TRBJ2-7, the V gene TRBV7-9; 7 bases fit TRBD1. J gave up 2 bases and V 5 bases, and 3 bases lay outside the gene matches. The germline gives CDR1 SEHNR, CDR2 FQNEAQ (reference sequence). The CDR3 loop spans 13 amino acids. This CDR3 reads CASSRDSAYEQYF. The CDR3 DNA reads TGTGCCAGCAGCAGGGACAGTGCCTACGAGCAGTACTTC.

The J gene is TRBJ2-1, the V gene TRBV4-2; 8 bases fit TRBD2. Germline trimming cut 0 bases from V and 0 bases from J; bases unmatched to any gene: 4. The CDR3 runs 17 residues. The germline V gene encodes CDR1 LGHNA and CDR2 YNFKEQ. The CDR3 is CASSQDRLASSYNEQFF. As DNA, the CDR3 is TGTGCCAGCAGCCAAGATAGACTAGCGAGCTCCTACAATGAGCAGTTCTTC.